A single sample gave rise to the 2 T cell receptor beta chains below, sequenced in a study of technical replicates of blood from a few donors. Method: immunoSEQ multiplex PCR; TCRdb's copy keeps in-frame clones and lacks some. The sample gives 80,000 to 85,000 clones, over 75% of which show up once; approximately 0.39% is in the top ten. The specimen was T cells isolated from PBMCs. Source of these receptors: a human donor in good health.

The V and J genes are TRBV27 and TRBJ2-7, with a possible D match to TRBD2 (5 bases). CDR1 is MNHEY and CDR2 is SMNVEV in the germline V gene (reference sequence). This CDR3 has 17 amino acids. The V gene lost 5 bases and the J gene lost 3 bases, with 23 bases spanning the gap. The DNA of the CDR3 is TGTGCCAGCAGTCCTTATCTTCCGGGATCACTCTTCTACGAGCAGTACTTC. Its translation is CASSPYLPGSLFYEQYF.

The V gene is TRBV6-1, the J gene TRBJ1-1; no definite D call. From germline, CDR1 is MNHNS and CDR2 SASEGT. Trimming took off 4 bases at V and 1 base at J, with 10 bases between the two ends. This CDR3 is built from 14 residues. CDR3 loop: CASSVGEWNTEAFF. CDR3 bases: TGTGCCAGCAGTGTTGGAGAGTGGAACACTGAAGCTTTCTTT.